What follows are 16 T cell receptor beta chains derived from one specimen sequenced in a study of T cells of healthy individuals. Using its own MiXCR run on the 5' RACE reads, TCRdb lists one record per CDR3 protein. The data show tens of thousands of distinct CDR3 sequences, 15% to 20% seen once. The origin of the receptors is a human donor in good health.

At least ten counts were recorded for this clonotype. The chain joins TRBV3-1 to TRBJ2-1; 10 bases fit TRBD2. Per germline, CDR1 LGHDT and CDR2 YNNKEL (reference sequence). This CDR3 is 16 amino acids long. J lost 7 bases, V lost 0 bases, and 6 bases had no gene match. The CDR3 nucleotides read TGTGCCAGCAGCCAAGATGGGGCAGCGGGAGGGAATGAGCAGTTCTTC. It specifies CASSQDGAAGGNEQFF.

Many counts were recorded for this clonotype. The CDR3 sequence is CASSLEGYANTGELFF. In DNA, the CDR3 is TGTGCCAGCAGCTTAGAAGGCTACGCGAACACCGGGGAGCTGTTTTTT. The V call is TRBV5-4, the J call TRBJ2-2; D remains ambiguous. CDR3 length: 16 amino acids. Germline lookup yields CDR1 SGHNT and CDR2 YYREEE (reference sequence). The V and J ends lost 2 bases and 0 bases respectively, with 11 bases between them.

Points on this clonotype: A read error is possible here, since a much larger clone lies one base away. The chain joins TRBV4-1 to TRBJ1-2; D gene uncertain. Germline assignment: CDR1 MGHRA and CDR2 YSYEKL. V was shortened by 1 base and J by 6 bases, with 9 bases between the two germline ends. The CDR3 runs 13 residues. The CDR3 region has the DNA TGCGCCAGCAGCCAAGCACTGTGGGATGGCTACACCTTC. Translation gives CASSQALWDGYTF.

The chain links TRBV20-1 to TRBJ2-1, with D possibly called TRBD1 or TRBD2 (5 bases each). The CDR3 consists of 12 residues. Per germline, CDR1 DFQATT and CDR2 SNEGSKA (reference sequence). V gave up 3 bases and J gave up 13 bases, with 16 bases separating them. The CDR3 DNA is TGCAGTGCTAGCCAGGGTGAACGGGACCAGTTCTTC. This gives the protein CSASQGERDQFF.

This clonotype has at least ten counts. This rearrangement joins TRBV29-1 to TRBJ2-1, with D uncertain. The V end was cut by 3 bases, the J end by 5 bases, with 20 bases between. CDR1 is SQVTM, CDR2 ANQGSEA, per germline. CDR3 size: 16 residues. This CDR3 is CSVDPPAPSIHNEQFF. The CDR3 DNA reads as TGCAGCGTTGATCCCCCGGCACCTTCTATTCACAATGAGCAGTTCTTC.

This chain joins TRBV25-1 and TRBJ1-4; 7 positions agree with TRBD1. The CDR3 runs to 15 residues. The trim removed 4 bases at V and 6 bases at J, leaving 8 bases unmatched. The germline V gene encodes CDR1 MGHDK and CDR2 SYGVNS. The CDR3, as DNA: TGTGCCAGCAGTGCGGGGACAGCAATTGATGAAAAACTGTTTTTT. It translates to CASSAGTAIDEKLFF.

This rearrangement joins TRBV5-1 to TRBJ2-5; 9 bases align to TRBD2. The V gene's germline CDR1 is SGHRS and CDR2 YFSETQ. Trimming at V came to 3 bases and at J to 2 bases, leaving 2 bases not matched to a gene. This CDR3 region has 14 residues. The CDR3: CASSSSGMQETQYF. The CDR3 coding sequence is TGCGCCAGCAGCTCTAGCGGGATGCAAGAGACCCAGTACTTC.

This rearrangement joins TRBV7-9 to TRBJ2-7, with D perhaps being TRBD1 or TRBD2 (5 bases each). The CDR3 loop spans 15 amino acids. The V and J ends lost 1 base and 1 base respectively, with 11 bases between them. Germline V gene lookup returns CDR1 SEHNR and CDR2 FQNEAQ (reference sequence). CDR3 nucleotides: TGTGCCAGCAGCTTAGATACAGGAGGTTCCTACGAGCAGTACTTC. Protein: CASSLDTGGSYEQYF. Full variable domain (remainder filled in from reference TRBV7-9 and TRBJ2-7): DTGVSQNPRHKITKRGQNVTFRCDPISEHNRLYWYRQTLGQGPEFLTYFQNEAQLEKSRLLSDRFSAERPKGSFSTLEIQRTEQGDSAMYLCASSLDTGGSYEQYFGPGTRLTVT.

By its share, this clonotype is medium-sized. V gene TRBV4-1 combines with J gene TRBJ1-1, with D tentatively TRBD1 (5 bases). CDR1 and CDR2 from the germline V gene are MGHRA and YSYEKL. Trimming took off 3 bases at V and 4 bases at J, with 12 bases between the two ends. This CDR3 has 14 residues. CDR3 region: CASSQGLLGTEAFF. CDR3 nucleotide sequence: TGCGCCAGCAGCCAGGGACTGCTCGGCACTGAAGCTTTCTTT.

The chain carries TRBV24-1 and TRBJ1-6, with D uncertain. The V and J ends lost 5 bases and 11 bases respectively, with 12 bases between them. The germline V gene has CDR1 KGHDR and CDR2 SFDVKD. This CDR3 comprises 13 residues. In nucleotides, the CDR3 is TGTGCCACCAGTGGAGGCGCGTTCACACCCCTCCACTTT. Translation gives CATSGGAFTPLHF.

The sample holds a few counts of this clonotype. This chain joins TRBV12-3 or TRBV12-4 and TRBJ2-7; 8 bases are shared with TRBD1. V was clipped by 5 bases and J by 7 bases; unmatched bases: 10. The CDR3 is 14 residues long. The CDR3 DNA reads as TGTGCCAGCAGTCCCCGGACAGGGCTTGGGGAGCAGTACTTC. This codes for CASSPRTGLGEQYF.

In this sample, this clonotype turned up many times. The genes are TRBV10-1 and TRBJ1-1; D ambiguous. The V gene's germline CDR1 is WNHNN and CDR2 SYGVQD (reference sequence). The CDR3 consists of 14 residues. Trimming took 9 bases from V and 2 from J, leaving 16 bases between them. The CDR3 DNA follows: TGCGCCAGTTATAACCCGAGAGAAAACACTGAAGCTTTCTTT. It codes for CASYNPRENTEAFF.

The rearrangement links TRBV29-1 to TRBJ2-2; D perhaps matches TRBD1 (5 bases). In germline, CDR1 is SQVTM, CDR2 ANQGSEA. The CDR3 loop spans 12 amino acids. V dropped 7 bases and J dropped 6 bases, with 12 bases sitting between them. In nucleotides, the CDR3 is TGCAGCGGTAGAAGGGGATCCGGGGAGCTGTTTTTT. Its protein is CSGRRGSGELFF.

The CDR3: CASRPTQTRNTEAFF. As DNA, the CDR3 is TGTGCCAGCAGACCCACACAGACCAGAAACACTGAAGCTTTCTTT. The J gene is TRBJ1-1, the V gene TRBV12-3 or TRBV12-4; the D is unclear. Trimming removed 6 bases at V and 2 bases at J, with 16 bases between. The CDR3 loop spans 15 amino acids.

The chain employs TRBV28 and TRBJ2-5; D is tentatively TRBD1 or TRBD2 (5 bases each). The CDR3 extends over 18 amino acids. Germline CDR1 reads MDHEN; CDR2 reads SYDVKM. V was cut by 3 bases and J by 7 bases, with 27 bases left in between. The CDR3 DNA reads as TGTGCCAGCAGTTTGTTAGGGTCGGCTTTGGGGGATCTGGGGACCCAGTACTTC. As protein: CASSLLGSALGDLGTQYF.

This clonotype was seen ten or more times. The chain carries TRBV4-1 and TRBJ2-6, with D possibly being TRBD1 or TRBD2 (5 bases each). This CDR3 region has 16 residues. The germline V gene encodes CDR1 MGHRA and CDR2 YSYEKL. V lost 1 base to trimming and J lost 4 bases, with 11 bases between them. Here the CDR3 reads CASSQVSGRGANVLTF. As DNA, the CDR3 is TGCGCCAGCAGCCAAGTATCGGGGCGGGGGGCCAACGTCCTGACTTTC.